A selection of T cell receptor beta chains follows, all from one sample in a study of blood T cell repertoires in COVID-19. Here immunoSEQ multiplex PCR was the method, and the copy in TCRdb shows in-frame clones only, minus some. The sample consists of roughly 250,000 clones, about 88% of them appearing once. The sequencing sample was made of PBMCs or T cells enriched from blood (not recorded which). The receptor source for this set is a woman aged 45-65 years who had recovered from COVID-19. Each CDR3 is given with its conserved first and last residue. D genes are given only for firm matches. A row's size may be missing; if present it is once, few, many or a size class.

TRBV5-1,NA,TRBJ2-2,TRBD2,TGCGCCAGCAGCTTTTCGGGAGGAGGGACCGGGGAGCTGTTTTTT,CASSFSGGGTGELFF
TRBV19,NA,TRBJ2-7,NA,TGTGCCAGTAGTATAGGGGCGGGGGCCACCTACGAGCAGTACTTC,CASSIGAGATYEQYF
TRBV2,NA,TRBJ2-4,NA,TGTGCCAGCAAGGAGGGAGTCCCGGCCAAAAACATTCAGTACTTC,CASKEGVPAKNIQYF
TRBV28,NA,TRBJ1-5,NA,TGTGCCAGCAGTATACAGGGCTTACCCCAGCATTTT,CASSIQGLPQHF
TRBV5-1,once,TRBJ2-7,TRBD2,TGCGCCAGCAGCGGTAGAGCGGGAGGGCCCTACGAGCAGTACTTC,CASSGRAGGPYEQYF
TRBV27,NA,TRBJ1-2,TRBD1,TGTGCCAGCAGTGCGACAGGGGGCCTCTATGGCTACACCTTC,CASSATGGLYGYTF
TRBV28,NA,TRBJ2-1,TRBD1,TGTGCCAGCAGTTTGAGGACAGGGGGCAATGAGCAGTTCTTC,CASSLRTGGNEQFF
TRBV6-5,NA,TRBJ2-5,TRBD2,TGTGCCAGCAGTTACAGGCGGGAGCTAGTAGAGACCCAGTACTTC,CASSYRRELVETQYF
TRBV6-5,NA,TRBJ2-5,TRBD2,TGTGCCAGCAGCGAGGCTAGCGGGACTCAAGAGACCCAGTACTTC,CASSEASGTQETQYF
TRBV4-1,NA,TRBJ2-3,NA,TGCGCCAGCAGCCCTTCGAGGACTTACACAGATACGCAGTATTTT,CASSPSRTYTDTQYF
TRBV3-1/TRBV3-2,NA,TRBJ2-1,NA,TGTGCCAGCAGCCAAGATCTCAGTACGGGGCAGTTCTTC,CASSQDLSTGQFF
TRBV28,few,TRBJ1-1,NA,TGTGCCAGCAGTTCACAGGGATGGAGGAACACTGAAGCTTTCTTT,CASSSQGWRNTEAFF
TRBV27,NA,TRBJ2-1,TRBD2,TGTGCCAGCAGTTCCTTGACTAGCGGGAGGGGTAATGAGCAGTTCTTC,CASSSLTSGRGNEQFF
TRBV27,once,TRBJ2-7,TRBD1,TGTGCCAGCGCCCGTGACAGGGGATATTACGAGCAGTACTTC,CASARDRGYYEQYF
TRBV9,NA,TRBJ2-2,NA,TGTGCCAGCAGCCGAGAAAAGGGGGAGCTGTTTTTT,CASSREKGELFF
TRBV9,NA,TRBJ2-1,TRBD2,TGTGCCAGCAGCGTAGGATCTGGGGTGGAAGCGGGAGAGATCGATGAGCAGTTCTTC,CASSVGSGVEAGEIDEQFF
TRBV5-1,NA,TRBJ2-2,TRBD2,TGCGCCAGCAGCGAGGGACTAGCGGGGGCAAACACCGGGGAGCTGTTTTTT,CASSEGLAGANTGELFF
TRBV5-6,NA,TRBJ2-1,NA,TGTGCCAGCAGAAAAGACAGGTACAATGAGCAGTTCTTC,CASRKDRYNEQFF
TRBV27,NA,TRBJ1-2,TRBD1,TGTGCCAGCAGGGTGACAGGGGGTGGTGGCTACACCTTC,CASRVTGGGGYTF
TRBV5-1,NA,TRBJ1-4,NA,TGCGCCAGCAGCCCGTCCCCCCGGGGTGAAAAACTGTTTTTT,CASSPSPRGEKLFF
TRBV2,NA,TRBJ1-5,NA,TGTGCCAGCAGTGAACCGGGTCAGCCCCAGCATTTT,CASSEPGQPQHF
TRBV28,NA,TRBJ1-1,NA,TGTGCCAGCAGTTTATGGACATCCGAAGCTTTCTTT,CASSLWTSEAFF
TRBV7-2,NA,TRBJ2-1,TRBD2,TGTGCCAGCAGCTCCGGACTAGCCGTCAATGAGCAGTTCTTC,CASSSGLAVNEQFF
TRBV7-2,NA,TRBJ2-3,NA,TGTGCCAGCAGCTTAACGGGAGCGCTCACAGATACGCAGTATTTT,CASSLTGALTDTQYF
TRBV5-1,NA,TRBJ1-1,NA,TGCGCCAGCAGTAACAGGCCCTTGAACACTGAAGCTTTCTTT,CASSNRPLNTEAFF
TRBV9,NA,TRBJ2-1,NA,TGTGCCAGCAGCGTAGTAGGCGGGACTCCTCTCTTC,CASSVVGGTPLF
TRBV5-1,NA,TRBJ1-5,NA,TGCGCCAGCAGCATAGACAGAAATCAGCCCCAGCATTTT,CASSIDRNQPQHF
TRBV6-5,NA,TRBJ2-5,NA,TGTGCCAGCAGTAAGGACTTTCAAGAGACCCAGTACTTC,CASSKDFQETQYF
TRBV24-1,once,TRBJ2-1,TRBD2,TGTGCCACCAGTGATTTGCAGTACCCGACGGGACTAGCGGGGGGGGATACCTTCTTC,CATSDLQYPTGLAGGDTFF
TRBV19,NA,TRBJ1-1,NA,TGTGCCAGTAGTATCAGGGGACGGGTGACTGAAGCTTTCTTT,CASSIRGRVTEAFF
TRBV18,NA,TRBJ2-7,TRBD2,TGTGCCAGCTCACCAGTGGGCGGGAGTATAGTTGAGCAGTACTTC,CASSPVGGSIVEQYF
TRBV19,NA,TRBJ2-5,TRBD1,TGTGCCAGTAGTATTTCAGGGGGCCCGGAGACCCAGTACTTC,CASSISGGPETQYF
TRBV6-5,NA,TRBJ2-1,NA,TGTGCCAGCAGCGGGGAGCCCTACAATGAGCAGTTCTTC,CASSGEPYNEQFF
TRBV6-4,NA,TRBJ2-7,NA,TGTGCCAGCAGTGACGCTAGTTTTACTAGCTACGAGCAGTACTTC,CASSDASFTSYEQYF
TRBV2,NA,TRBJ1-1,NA,TGTGCCAGCAGTGAATTGCGGGGGGCCAGCACTGAAGCTTTCTTT,CASSELRGASTEAFF
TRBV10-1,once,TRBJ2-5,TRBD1,TGCGCCAGATGGACAGGGGATAGGGAGACCCAGTACTTC,CARWTGDRETQYF
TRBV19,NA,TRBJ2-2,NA,TGTGCCAGTAGTATTAGGGGTCCGAACACCGGGGAGCTGTTTTTT,CASSIRGPNTGELFF
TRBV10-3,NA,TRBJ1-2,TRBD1,TGTGCCATCAAATACAGGGGATCGGGACATGGCTACACCTTC,CAIKYRGSGHGYTF
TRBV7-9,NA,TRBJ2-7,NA,TGTGCCAGCAGCTCCGACACTTCCTACGAGCAGTACTTC,CASSSDTSYEQYF
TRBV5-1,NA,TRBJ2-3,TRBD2,TGCGCCAGCAGCCATGGGACCGCGGGGGGCACAGATACGCAGTATTTT,CASSHGTAGGTDTQYF
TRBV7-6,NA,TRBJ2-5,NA,TGTGCCAGCAGCTTAGACGGGGAGACCCAGTACTTC,CASSLDGETQYF
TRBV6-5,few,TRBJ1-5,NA,TGTGCCACCCTAACAGGGAAAGGCAATCAGCCCCAGCATTTT,CATLTGKGNQPQHF
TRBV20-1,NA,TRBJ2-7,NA,TGCAGTGCTAGTCGCGGAAGCTCCTACGAGCAGTACTTC,CSASRGSSYEQYF
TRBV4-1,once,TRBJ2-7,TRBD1,TGCGCCAGCAGCCAAGTGGGCGGGACAGGGAAACGTTACGAGCAGTACTTC,CASSQVGGTGKRYEQYF
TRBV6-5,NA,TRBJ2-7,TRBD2,TGTGCCAGCAGTCCAGGCCGGGGGGAGGAGCAGTACTTC,CASSPGRGEEQYF
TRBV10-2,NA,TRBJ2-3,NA,TGCGCCAGCAAAATAAGGGGCAGGGGGGAACTTACGCAGTATTTT,CASKIRGRGELTQYF
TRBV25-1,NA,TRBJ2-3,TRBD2,TGTGCCAGCAGTTTCGGACTAGAAGTAGATACGCAGTATTTT,CASSFGLEVDTQYF
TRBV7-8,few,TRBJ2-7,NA,TGTGCCAGCAGCCCCCGGGGTAGCGGCTACGAGCAGTACTTC,CASSPRGSGYEQYF
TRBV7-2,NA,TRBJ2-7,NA,TGTGCCAGCAGCTTAGGTCCTAGCCGTACCGAGCAGTACTTC,CASSLGPSRTEQYF
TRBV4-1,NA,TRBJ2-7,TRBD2,TGCGCCAGCAGCCACCGACTAGCGGGAGGTTCTTACGAGCAGTACTTC,CASSHRLAGGSYEQYF
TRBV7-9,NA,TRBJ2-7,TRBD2,TGTGCCAGCACACCGCTAGCGGGATCCGAGCAGTACTTC,CASTPLAGSEQYF
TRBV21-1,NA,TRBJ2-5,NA,TGTGCCAGCAGCAAATGGGAGCGCCTGCGAGAGACCCAGTACTTC,CASSKWERLRETQYF
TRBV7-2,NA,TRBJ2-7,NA,TGTGCCAGCAGCTTAAGAATTGGCCCCTACGAGCAGTACTTC,CASSLRIGPYEQYF